Each of the 18 T cell receptor beta chains below was sequenced from the same sample in a study of CD8+CD57+ T cells in acquired aplastic anemia. TCR beta VDJ and CDR3 were profiled, and genomic DNA was the template. TCRdb re-analysed the reads in MiXCR, keeping a single row per CDR3 protein. The repertoire holds tens of thousands of distinct CDR3 sequences, with approximately 51% as singletons. The specimen was sorted CD4+, CD8+, or CD8+CD57+ T cells (not recorded which) from PBMCs. The source is a human donor in good health, serving as a control.

V usage is TRBV20-1 and J usage is TRBJ2-1, with 16 positions matching TRBD2. The germline gives CDR1 DFQATT, CDR2 SNEGSKA (reference sequence). V shed 6 bases, J shed 2 bases, and the junction held 7 bases outside the gene matches. This CDR3 has 17 amino acids. The CDR3 sequence: CSAPGLAGGPTYNEQFF. As DNA, the CDR3 is TGCAGTGCCCCGGGACTAGCGGGAGGGCCCACCTACAATGAGCAGTTCTTC.

This clonotype was detected many times. CDR3 nucleotide sequence: TGTGCCAGCAGCCCAGCGGGAGCGAACTATGGCTACACCTTC. Amino acids: CASSPAGANYGYTF. The chain recombines TRBV5-6 with TRBJ1-2; D not resolved. Germline CDR1 reads SGHDT; CDR2 reads YYEEEE. V dropped 4 bases and J dropped 2 bases, with 12 bases sitting between them. The CDR3 contains 14 residues. The full variable domain, in which reference TRBV5-6 and TRBJ1-2 provide the parts outside the CDR3, is DAGVTQSPTHLIKTRGQQVTLRCSPKSGHDTVSWYQQALGQGPQFIFQYYEEEERQRGNFPDRFSGHQFPNYSSELNVNALLLGDSALYLCASSPAGANYGYTFGSGTRLTVV.

This clonotype has a count of ten or more. This chain joins TRBV30 and TRBJ1-1, with TRBD1 identical over 7 bases. The CDR3 is made up of 13 amino acids. V was clipped by 5 bases and J by 1 base; unmatched bases: 4. Per the germline V gene, CDR1 is GTSNPN and CDR2 is SVGIG (reference sequence). In DNA form, the CDR3 reads TGTGCCTGGTATGAGGGGGCGAACACTGAAGCTTTCTTT. Protein product: CAWYEGANTEAFF.

This clonotype was observed many times. CDR3 in DNA: TGTGCCAGCAGGACAACAGGGGGTGGCTACACCTTC. Translated: CASRTTGGGYTF. The gene calls are TRBV6-1 and TRBJ1-2, with 8 bases aligning to TRBD1. This CDR3 contains 12 residues. The V gene's germline CDR1 is MNHNS and CDR2 SASEGT. The V gene end was trimmed by 6 bases and the J gene end by 7 bases; junction bases not matched to a gene: 4.

This clonotype was recorded at least ten times. This chain connects TRBV27 to TRBJ1-6; D is unclear. Germline CDR1 is MNHEY and CDR2 is SMNVEV (reference sequence). With 2 bases removed from V and 10 bases from J, the gap between germline ends came to 9 bases. The CDR3 is 13 residues long. The CDR3 DNA is TGTGCCAGCAGTTTAAGCTCTTTGTCACCCCTCCACTTT. Its translation: CASSLSSLSPLHF.

This clonotype has only one observation. This sequence joins TRBV19 and TRBJ2-5; D is uncertain. V was cut by 7 bases and J by 4 bases, with 10 bases left in between. This CDR3 contains 12 residues. CDR1 is LNHDA, CDR2 SQIVND, per germline (reference sequence). The CDR3 bases are TGTGCCAGTATCGACACGGGAGAGACCCAGTACTTC. As protein: CASIDTGETQYF.

V is TRBV15 and J is TRBJ1-3; D possibly corresponds to TRBD1 (5 bases). Germline lookup yields CDR1 LNHNV and CDR2 YYDKDF (reference sequence). Trimming cost V 0 bases and J 4 bases, with 13 bases left between them. The CDR3 length is 16 residues. CDR3 residues: CATSRDSGRSGNTIYF. The CDR3 DNA follows: TGTGCCACCAGCAGAGATTCAGGGAGATCCGGAAACACCATATATTTT.

CDR3 sequence reads: CASSLRTGLNEKLFF. CDR3 nucleotides: TGTGCCAGCAGTCTCCGGACGGGTTTAAATGAAAAACTGTTTTTT. V usage is TRBV5-4 and J usage is TRBJ1-4; D gene uncertain. CDR3 size: 15 residues. Germline loops: CDR1 SGHNT, CDR2 YYREEE (reference sequence). Trimming pared 5 bases from V and 5 bases from J, leaving 16 bases between.

The chain uses TRBV20-1 and TRBJ2-3; D call uncertain. V gave up 6 bases and J gave up 3 bases, with 4 bases separating them. CDR3 size: 10 residues. Per germline, CDR1 DFQATT and CDR2 SNEGSKA (reference sequence). CDR3 sequence reads: CSAGTDTQYF. CDR3 DNA: TGCAGTGCGGGGACAGATACGCAGTATTTT.

This clonotype was seen ten or more times. This chain connects TRBV6-1 to TRBJ1-6; 8 bases agree with TRBD1. The CDR3 is 17 residues long. J gave up 0 bases and V 2 bases, and 3 bases lay outside the gene matches. CDR1 and CDR2 (germline): MNHNS, SASEGT. The CDR3 region has the DNA TGTGCCAGCAGTGAAACAGGGGGGAGCTCCTATAATTCACCCCTCCACTTT. This codes for CASSETGGSSYNSPLHF.

The genes are TRBV9 and TRBJ2-1; D gene uncertain. The length of the CDR3 is 12 residues. Germline V gives CDR1 SGDLS, CDR2 YYNGEE. V was trimmed by 0 bases and J by 5 bases, leaving 3 bases between them. This CDR3 reads CASSVEDNEQFF. The CDR3 DNA reads as TGTGCCAGCAGCGTAGAAGACAATGAGCAGTTCTTC.

V usage is TRBV7-3 and J usage is TRBJ1-3, with D possibly TRBD1 on 6 matching bases. This CDR3 is 13 amino acids long. Trimming took 2 bases from V and 7 from J, leaving 9 bases between them. Germline CDR1 and CDR2: SGHTA and FQGTGA. CDR3 sequence (DNA): TGTGCCAGCAGCTTAGGTCAGGGGAACACCATATATTTT. Protein product: CASSLGQGNTIYF. The full variable domain, rest sourced from reference TRBV7-3 and TRBJ1-3, is GAGVSQTPSNKVTEKGKYVELRCDPISGHTALYWYRQSLGQGPEFLIYFQGTGAADDSGLPNDRFFAVRPEGSVSTLKIQRTERGDSAVYLCASSLGQGNTIYFGEGSWLTVV.

Only a few counts were recorded for this clonotype. V gene TRBV15 combines with J gene TRBJ2-7; a possible D gene is TRBD2 (6 bases). Trimming left V 3 bases short and J 4 bases short, with 10 bases between. From germline, CDR1 is LNHNV and CDR2 YYDKDF (reference sequence). This CDR3 has 13 amino acids. CDR3 nucleotides: TGTGCCACCAGCAGTAACGGGGGATACGAGCAGTACTTC. The encoded protein is CATSSNGGYEQYF.

The chain employs TRBV20-1 and TRBJ1-6; 7 bases are shared with TRBD1. CDR3 length: 14 amino acids. The germline V gene encodes CDR1 DFQATT and CDR2 SNEGSKA (reference sequence). The V and J ends lost 4 bases and 8 bases, in that order; junction bases with no gene match: 8. The CDR3 loop is CSATKTGIDSPLHF. DNA for the CDR3: TGCAGTGCTACCAAGACAGGGATTGATTCACCCCTCCACTTT.

At least ten counts were recorded for this clonotype. V and J are TRBV2 and TRBJ2-2; 13 nucleotides match TRBD2. The length of the CDR3 is 19 residues. Trimming removed 0 bases from V and 0 bases from J; junction bases left unmatched: 4. Germline V gives CDR1 SNHLY, CDR2 FYNNEI. The CDR3 nucleotides read TGTGCCAGCAGTGAAGCATCACTAGCGGGAGGGACGAACACCGGGGAGCTGTTTTTT. Its protein product is CASSEASLAGGTNTGELFF.

This clonotype appeared many times. The chain is built from TRBV4-2 and TRBJ2-1; D is unresolved. Germline V gene sequence: CDR1 LGHNA, CDR2 YNFKEQ. The V gene lost 0 bases and the J gene lost 8 bases, with 8 bases spanning the gap. The CDR3 is 13 amino acids. CDR3 loop: CASSQDPGYEQFF. The CDR3 nucleotides read TGTGCCAGCAGCCAAGATCCCGGCTATGAGCAGTTCTTC.

This clonotype is medium-sized by share. The chain joins TRBV19 to TRBJ1-5; D unresolved. Trimming cost V 9 bases and J 4 bases, with 4 bases left between them. This CDR3 contains 10 residues. Per the germline V gene, CDR1 is LNHDA and CDR2 is SQIVND (reference sequence). CDR3 nucleotides: TGTGCCAGCAATAATCAGCCCCAGCATTTT. It yields the protein CASNNQPQHF. Full variable domain (missing parts from reference TRBV19 and TRBJ1-5): DGGITQSPKYLFRKEGQNVTLSCEQNLNHDAMYWYRQDPGQGLRLIYYSQIVNDFQKGDIAEGYSVSREKKESFPLTVTSAQKNPTAFYLCASNNQPQHFGDGTRLSIL.

This clonotype has only a few counts. CDR3 amino acids: CASSLAVQGAELEAFF. The CDR3 DNA reads as TGTGCCAGCAGCTTAGCGGTACAGGGGGCTGAATTGGAAGCTTTCTTT. The genes are TRBV7-6 and TRBJ1-1; 9 bases are shared with TRBD1. After removal of 0 bases from V and 8 bases from J, the junction contained 10 bases not matched to a gene. The CDR3 has 16 residues. Germline V gene lookup returns CDR1 SGHVS and CDR2 FNYEAQ.